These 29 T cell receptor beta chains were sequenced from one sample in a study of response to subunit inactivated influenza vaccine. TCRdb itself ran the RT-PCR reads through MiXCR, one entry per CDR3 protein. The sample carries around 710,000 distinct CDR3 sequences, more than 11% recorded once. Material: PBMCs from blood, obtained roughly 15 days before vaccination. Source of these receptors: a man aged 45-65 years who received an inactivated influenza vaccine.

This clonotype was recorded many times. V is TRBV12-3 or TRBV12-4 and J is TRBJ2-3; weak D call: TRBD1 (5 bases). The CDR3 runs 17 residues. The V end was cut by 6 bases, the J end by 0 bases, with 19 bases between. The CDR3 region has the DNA TGTGCCAGCAGCTCGAGATTGTGGGGCTCTAGCACAGATACGCAGTATTTT. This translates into CASSSRLWGSSTDTQYF.

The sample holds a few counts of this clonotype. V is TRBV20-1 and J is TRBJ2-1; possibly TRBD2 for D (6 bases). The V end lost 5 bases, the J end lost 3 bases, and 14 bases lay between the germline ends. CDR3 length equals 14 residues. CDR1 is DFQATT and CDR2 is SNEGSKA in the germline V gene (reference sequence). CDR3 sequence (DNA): TGCAGTGCTCCGACTAGTCACATCTACAATGAGCAGTTCTTC. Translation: CSAPTSHIYNEQFF.

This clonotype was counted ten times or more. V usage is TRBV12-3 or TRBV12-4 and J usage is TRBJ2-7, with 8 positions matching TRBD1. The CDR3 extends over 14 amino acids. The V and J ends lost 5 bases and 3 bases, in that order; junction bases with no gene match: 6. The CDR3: CASSLTGVDYEQYF. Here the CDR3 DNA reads TGTGCCAGCAGTCTGACAGGGGTTGACTACGAGCAGTACTTC.

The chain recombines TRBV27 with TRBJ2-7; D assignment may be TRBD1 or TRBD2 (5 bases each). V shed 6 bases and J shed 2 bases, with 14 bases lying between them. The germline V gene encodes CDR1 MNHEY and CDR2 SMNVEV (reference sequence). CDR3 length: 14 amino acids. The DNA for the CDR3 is TGTGCCAGCAGCCCCTGGGACGGTACCTACGAGCAGTACTTC. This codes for CASSPWDGTYEQYF.

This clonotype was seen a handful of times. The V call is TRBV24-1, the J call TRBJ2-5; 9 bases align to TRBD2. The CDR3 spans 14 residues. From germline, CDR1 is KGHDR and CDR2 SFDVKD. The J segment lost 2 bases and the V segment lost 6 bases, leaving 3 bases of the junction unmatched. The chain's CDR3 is CATSRSGRQETQYF. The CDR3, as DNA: TGTGCCACCAGTAGAAGCGGGAGGCAAGAGACCCAGTACTTC.

This chain's CDR3 is CASSYSASGRGARPNEQFF. DNA for the CDR3: TGTGCCAGCAGTTACTCGGCTAGCGGGAGAGGGGCCCGCCCGAATGAGCAGTTCTTC. The rearrangement uses TRBV6-2 or TRBV6-3 and TRBJ2-1, with 10 bases aligning to TRBD2. V shed 0 bases, J shed 7 bases, and the junction held 15 bases outside the gene matches. The germline V gene has CDR1 MNHEY and CDR2 SVGEGT. This CDR3 comprises 19 residues.

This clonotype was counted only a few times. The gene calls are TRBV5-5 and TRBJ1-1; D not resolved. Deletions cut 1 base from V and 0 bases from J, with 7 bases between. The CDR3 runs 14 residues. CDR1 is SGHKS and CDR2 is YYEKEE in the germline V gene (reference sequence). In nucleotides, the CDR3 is TGTGCCAGCAGCTTGTTTCAGATGAACACTGAAGCTTTCTTT. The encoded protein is CASSLFQMNTEAFF.

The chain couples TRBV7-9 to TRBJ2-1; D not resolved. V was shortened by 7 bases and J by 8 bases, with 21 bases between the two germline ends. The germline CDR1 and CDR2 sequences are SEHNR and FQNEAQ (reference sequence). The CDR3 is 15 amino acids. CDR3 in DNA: TGTGCCAGCACCGAAAAGGTTTCGGTAGGCGATGAGCAGTTCTTC. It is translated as CASTEKVSVGDEQFF.

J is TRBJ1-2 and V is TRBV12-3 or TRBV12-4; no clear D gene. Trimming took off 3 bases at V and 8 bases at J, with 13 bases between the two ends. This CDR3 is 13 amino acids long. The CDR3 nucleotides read TGTGCCAGCAGTTTGGGTGGGAATTGGGGCTACACCTTC. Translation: CASSLGGNWGYTF.

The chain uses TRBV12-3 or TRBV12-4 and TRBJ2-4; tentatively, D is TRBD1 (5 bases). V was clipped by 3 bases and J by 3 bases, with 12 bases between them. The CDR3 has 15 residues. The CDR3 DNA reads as TGTGCCAGCAGTTTTGCAGGGTTTAGCAAAAACATTCAGTACTTC. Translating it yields CASSFAGFSKNIQYF.

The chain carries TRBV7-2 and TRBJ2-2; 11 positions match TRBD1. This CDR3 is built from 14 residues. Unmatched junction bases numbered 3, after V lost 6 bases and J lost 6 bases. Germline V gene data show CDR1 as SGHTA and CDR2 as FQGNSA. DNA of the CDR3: TGTGCCAGCAGGGACAGGGGGCGCTCCGGGGAGCTGTTTTTT. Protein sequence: CASRDRGRSGELFF.

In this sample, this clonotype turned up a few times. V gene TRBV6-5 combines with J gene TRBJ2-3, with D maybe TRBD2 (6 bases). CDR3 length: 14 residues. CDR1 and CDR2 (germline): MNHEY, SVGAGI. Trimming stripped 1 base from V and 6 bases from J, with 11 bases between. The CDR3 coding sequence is TGTGCCAGCAGTTACTTCGGGAGCGGGGATACGCAGTATTTT. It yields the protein CASSYFGSGDTQYF.

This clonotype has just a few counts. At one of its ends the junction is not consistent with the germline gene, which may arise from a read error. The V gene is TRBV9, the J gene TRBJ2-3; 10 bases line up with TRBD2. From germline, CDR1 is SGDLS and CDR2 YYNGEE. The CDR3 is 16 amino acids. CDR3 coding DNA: TGTGCCAGCAGTGTAGGACTAGCGGTCGAGGCAGATACGCAGTATTTT. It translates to CASSVGLAVEADTQYF.

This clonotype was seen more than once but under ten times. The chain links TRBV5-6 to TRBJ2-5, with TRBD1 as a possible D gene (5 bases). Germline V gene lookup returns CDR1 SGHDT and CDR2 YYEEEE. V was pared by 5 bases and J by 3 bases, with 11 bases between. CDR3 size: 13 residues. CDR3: CASSDSVEETQYF. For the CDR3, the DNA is TGTGCCAGCAGTGACAGCGTCGAAGAGACCCAGTACTTC.

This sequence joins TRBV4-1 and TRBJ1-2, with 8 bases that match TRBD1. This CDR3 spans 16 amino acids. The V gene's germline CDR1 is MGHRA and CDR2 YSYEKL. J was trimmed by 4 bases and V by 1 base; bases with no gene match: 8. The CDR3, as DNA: TGCGCCAGCAGCCAAGGAGGGTCAGGGGGCTTCTATGGCTACACCTTC. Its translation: CASSQGGSGGFYGYTF.

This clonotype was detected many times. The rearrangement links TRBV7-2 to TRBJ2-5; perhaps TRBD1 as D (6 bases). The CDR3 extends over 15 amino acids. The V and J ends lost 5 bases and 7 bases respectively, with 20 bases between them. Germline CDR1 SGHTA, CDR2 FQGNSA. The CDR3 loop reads CASSPQGTGFSTQYF. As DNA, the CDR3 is TGTGCCAGCAGCCCGCAGGGGACGGGCTTTTCGACCCAGTACTTC.

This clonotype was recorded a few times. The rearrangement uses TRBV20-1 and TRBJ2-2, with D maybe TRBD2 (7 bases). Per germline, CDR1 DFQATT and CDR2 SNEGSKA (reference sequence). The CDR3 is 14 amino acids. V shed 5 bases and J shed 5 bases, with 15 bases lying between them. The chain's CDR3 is CSAPGLGGTGELFF. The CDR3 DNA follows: TGCAGTGCTCCTGGACTAGGGGGTACCGGGGAGCTGTTTTTT.

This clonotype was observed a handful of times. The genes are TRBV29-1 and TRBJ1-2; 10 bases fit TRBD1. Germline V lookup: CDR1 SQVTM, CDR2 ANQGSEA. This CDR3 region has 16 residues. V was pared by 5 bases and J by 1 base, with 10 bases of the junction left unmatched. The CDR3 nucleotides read TGCAGCGTTTATGACACGACAGGGGGCCTTAACTATGGCTACACCTTC. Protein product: CSVYDTTGGLNYGYTF.

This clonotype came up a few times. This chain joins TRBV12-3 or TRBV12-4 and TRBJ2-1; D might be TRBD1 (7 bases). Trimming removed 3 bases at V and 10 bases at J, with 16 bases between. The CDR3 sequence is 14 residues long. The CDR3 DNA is TGTGCCAGCAGTTTGGAGGGGGCTCTCAGGGAGCAGTTCTTC. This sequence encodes CASSLEGALREQFF.

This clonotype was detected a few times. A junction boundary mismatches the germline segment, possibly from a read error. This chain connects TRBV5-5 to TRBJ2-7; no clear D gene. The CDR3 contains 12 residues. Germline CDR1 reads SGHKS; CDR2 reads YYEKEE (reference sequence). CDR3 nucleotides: TGTGCCAGCACCTTGGACGCAACCGAGCAGTACTTC. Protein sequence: CASTLDATEQYF.

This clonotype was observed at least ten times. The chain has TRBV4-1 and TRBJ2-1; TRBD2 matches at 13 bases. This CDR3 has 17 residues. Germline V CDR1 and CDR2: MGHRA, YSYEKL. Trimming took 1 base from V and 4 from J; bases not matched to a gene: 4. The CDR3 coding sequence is TGCGCCAGCAGCCAAGGGGGGACTAGCGGGGCGTACAATGAGCAGTTCTTC. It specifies CASSQGGTSGAYNEQFF.

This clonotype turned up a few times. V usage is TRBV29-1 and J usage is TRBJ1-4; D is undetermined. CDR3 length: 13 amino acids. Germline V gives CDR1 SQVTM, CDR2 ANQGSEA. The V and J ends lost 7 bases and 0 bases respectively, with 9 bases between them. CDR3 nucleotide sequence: TGCAGCGGAAAAATGCCAACTAATGAAAAACTGTTTTTT. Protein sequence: CSGKMPTNEKLFF.

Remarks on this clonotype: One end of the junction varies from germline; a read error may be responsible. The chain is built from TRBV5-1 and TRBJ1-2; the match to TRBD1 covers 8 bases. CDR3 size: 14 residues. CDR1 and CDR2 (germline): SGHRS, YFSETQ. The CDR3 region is CASSPRQGNFGYTF. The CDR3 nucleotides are TGCGCCAGCAGCCCCCGACAGGGGAACTTTGGCTACACCTTC. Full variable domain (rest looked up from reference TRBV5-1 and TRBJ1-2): KAGVTQTPRYLIKTRGQQVTLSCSPISGHRSVSWYQQTPGQGLQFLFEYFSETQRNKGNFPGRFSGRQFSNSRSEMNVSTLELGDSALYLCASSPRQGNFGYTFGSGTRLTVV.

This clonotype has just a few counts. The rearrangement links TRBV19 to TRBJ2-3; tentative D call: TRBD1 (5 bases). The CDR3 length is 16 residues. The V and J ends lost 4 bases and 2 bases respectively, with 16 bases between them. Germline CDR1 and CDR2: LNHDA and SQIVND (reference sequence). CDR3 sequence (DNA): TGTGCCAGTAGTACTCGGCACAGGCTCCACACAGATACGCAGTATTTT. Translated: CASSTRHRLHTDTQYF.

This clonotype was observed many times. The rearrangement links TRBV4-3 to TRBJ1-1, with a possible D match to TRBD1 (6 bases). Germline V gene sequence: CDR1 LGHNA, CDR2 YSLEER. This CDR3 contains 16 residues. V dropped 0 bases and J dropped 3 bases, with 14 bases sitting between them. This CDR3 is CASSQDRGAWDTEAFF. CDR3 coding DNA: TGCGCCAGCAGCCAAGATCGGGGGGCCTGGGACACTGAAGCTTTCTTT.

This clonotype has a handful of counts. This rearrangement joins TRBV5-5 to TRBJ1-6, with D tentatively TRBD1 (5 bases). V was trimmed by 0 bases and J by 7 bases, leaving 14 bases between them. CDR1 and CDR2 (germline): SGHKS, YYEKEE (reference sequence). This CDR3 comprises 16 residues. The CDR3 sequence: CASSLANQGGNSPLHF. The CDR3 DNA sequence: TGTGCCAGCAGCTTGGCCAACCAGGGAGGCAATTCACCCCTCCACTTT.

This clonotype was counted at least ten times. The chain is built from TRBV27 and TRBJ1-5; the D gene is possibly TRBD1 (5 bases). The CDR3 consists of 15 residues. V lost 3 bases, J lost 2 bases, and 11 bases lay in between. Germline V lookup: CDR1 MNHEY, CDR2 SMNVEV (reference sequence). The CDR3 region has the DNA TGTGCCAGCAGTTTCCAGGGAGCGGGCAATCAGCCCCAGCATTTT. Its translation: CASSFQGAGNQPQHF.

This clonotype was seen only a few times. This CDR3 reads CSARGYTRQETQYF. The CDR3 DNA sequence: TGCAGTGCTAGAGGGTACACAAGACAAGAGACCCAGTACTTC. The V gene is TRBV20-1, the J gene TRBJ2-5; D is undetermined. The ends were cut back, 1 base at V and 2 bases at J, with 11 bases in the middle. The CDR3 is 14 amino acids. The V gene's germline CDR1 is DFQATT and CDR2 SNEGSKA (reference sequence).

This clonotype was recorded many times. CDR3 nucleotides: TGTGCCAGCAGTTTCATCGGACTAGGGTGGGAGCAGTACTTC. Translating gives CASSFIGLGWEQYF. The rearrangement links TRBV12-3 or TRBV12-4 to TRBJ2-7; TRBD2 agrees at 7 bases. Trimming cost V 3 bases and J 7 bases; bases outside gene matches: 9. This CDR3 has 14 residues.